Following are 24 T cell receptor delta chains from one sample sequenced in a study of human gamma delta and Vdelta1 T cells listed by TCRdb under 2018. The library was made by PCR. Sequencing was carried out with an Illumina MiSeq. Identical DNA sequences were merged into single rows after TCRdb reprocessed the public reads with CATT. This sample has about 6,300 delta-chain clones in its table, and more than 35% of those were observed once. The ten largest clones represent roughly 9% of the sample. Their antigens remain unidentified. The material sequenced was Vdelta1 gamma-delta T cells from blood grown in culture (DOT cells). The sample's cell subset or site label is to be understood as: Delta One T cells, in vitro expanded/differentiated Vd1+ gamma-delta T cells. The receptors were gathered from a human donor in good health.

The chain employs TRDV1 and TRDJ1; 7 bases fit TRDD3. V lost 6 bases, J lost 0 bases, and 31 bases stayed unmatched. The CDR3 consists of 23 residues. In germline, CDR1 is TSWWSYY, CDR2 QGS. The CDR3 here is CALGIQEGEGVYWGISYTDKLIF. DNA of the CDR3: TGTGCTCTTGGAATACAGGAAGGGGAGGGTGTTTACTGGGGAATCTCGTACACCGATAAACTCATCTTT.

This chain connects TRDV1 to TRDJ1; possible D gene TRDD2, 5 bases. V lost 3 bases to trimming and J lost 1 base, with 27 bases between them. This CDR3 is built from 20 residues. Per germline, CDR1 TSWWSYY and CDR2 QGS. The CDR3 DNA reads TGTGCTCTTGGGGAGCTACGTCCCCTACTGAGTAGCATATTCACCGATAAACTCATCTTT. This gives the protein CALGELRPLLSSIFTDKLIF.

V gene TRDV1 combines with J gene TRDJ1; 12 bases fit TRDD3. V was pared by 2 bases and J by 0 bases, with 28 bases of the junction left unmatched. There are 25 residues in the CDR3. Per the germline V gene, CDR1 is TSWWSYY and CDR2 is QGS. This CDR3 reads CALGEFTVWQAPILGDTRYTDKLIF. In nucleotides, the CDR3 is TGTGCTCTTGGGGAATTTACGGTGTGGCAGGCCCCTATACTGGGGGATACCAGATACACCGATAAACTCATCTTT.

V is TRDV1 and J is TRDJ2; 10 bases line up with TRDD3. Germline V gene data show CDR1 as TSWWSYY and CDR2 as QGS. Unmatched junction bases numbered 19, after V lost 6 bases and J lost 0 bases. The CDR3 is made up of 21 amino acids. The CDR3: CALGGTHLGDRVGTLTAQLFF. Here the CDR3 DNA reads TGTGCTCTTGGCGGTACGCATCTGGGGGATAGGGTGGGTACTTTGACAGCACAACTCTTCTTT.

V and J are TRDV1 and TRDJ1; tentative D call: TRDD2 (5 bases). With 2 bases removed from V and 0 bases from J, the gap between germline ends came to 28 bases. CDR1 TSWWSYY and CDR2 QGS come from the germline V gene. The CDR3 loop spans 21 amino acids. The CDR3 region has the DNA TGTGCTCTTGGGGAATCCTTGTCTGGCCCCAGGACGCCCTACTACACCGATAAACTCATCTTT. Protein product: CALGESLSGPRTPYYTDKLIF.

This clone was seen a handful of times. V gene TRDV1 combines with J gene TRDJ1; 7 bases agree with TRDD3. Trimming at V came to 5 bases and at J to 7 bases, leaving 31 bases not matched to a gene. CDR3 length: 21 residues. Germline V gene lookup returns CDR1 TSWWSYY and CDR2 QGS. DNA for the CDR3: TGTGCTCTTGGGTCGAGTTCCCGATTACTGGGGATTTCCCCCCATAAGGGTAAACTCATCTTT. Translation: CALGSSSRLLGISPHKGKLIF.

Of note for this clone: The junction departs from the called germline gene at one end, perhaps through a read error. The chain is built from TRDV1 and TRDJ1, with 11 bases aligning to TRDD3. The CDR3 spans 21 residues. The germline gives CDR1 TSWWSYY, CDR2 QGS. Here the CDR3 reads CALGNHPSSNLLGDITDKRIF. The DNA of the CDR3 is TGTGCTCTTGGGAACCATCCTTCCTCCAATCTACTGGGGGATATTACCGATAAACGCATCTTT.

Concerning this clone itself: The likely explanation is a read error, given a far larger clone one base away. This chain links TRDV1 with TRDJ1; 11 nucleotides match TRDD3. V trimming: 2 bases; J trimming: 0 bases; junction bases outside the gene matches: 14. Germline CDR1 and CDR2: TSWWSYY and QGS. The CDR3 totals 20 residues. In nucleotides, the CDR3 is TGTGCTCTTGGGGAATTAAGCCTGGGGGATACACTATTGTACACCGATAAACTCATCTTT. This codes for CALGELSLGDTLLYTDKLIF.

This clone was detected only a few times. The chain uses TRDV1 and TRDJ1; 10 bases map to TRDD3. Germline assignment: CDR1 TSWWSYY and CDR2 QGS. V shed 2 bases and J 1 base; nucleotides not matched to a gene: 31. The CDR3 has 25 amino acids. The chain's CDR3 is CALGEDGKGSPPGSGGYGITDKLIF. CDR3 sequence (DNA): TGTGCTCTTGGGGAAGATGGTAAAGGCTCCCCACCGGGTTCTGGGGGATATGGGATCACCGATAAACTCATCTTT.

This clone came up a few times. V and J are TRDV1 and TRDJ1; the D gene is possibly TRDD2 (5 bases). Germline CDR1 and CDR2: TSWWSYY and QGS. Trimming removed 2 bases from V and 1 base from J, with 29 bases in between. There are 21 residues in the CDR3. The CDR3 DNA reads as TGTGCTCTTGGGGAAATCCACCTACCTCAGGAGGTTATACCTTTCACCGATAAACTCATCTTT. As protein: CALGEIHLPQEVIPFTDKLIF.

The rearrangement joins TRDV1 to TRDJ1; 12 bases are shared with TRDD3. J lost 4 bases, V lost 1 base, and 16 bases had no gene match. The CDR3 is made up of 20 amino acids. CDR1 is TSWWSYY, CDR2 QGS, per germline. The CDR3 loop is CALGEQFLDWGILSGDKLIF. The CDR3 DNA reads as TGTGCTCTTGGGGAACAATTCCTCGACTGGGGGATACTGTCGGGCGATAAACTCATCTTT.

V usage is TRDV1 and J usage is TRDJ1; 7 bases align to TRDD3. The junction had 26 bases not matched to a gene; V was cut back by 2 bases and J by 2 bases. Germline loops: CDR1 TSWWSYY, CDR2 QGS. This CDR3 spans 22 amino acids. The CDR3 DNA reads TGTGCTCTTGGGGAAAGTTTACCCCAAGTACTGGGGACCCTGGGATATACCGATAAACTCATCTTT. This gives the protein CALGESLPQVLGTLGYTDKLIF.

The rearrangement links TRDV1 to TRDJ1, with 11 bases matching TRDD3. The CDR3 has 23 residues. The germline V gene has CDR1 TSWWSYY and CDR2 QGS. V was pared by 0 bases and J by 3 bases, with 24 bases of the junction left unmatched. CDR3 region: CALGELGYLPITLGDTTPDKLIF. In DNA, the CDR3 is TGTGCTCTTGGGGAACTGGGGTACCTACCCATCACCCTGGGGGATACTACCCCCGATAAACTCATCTTT.

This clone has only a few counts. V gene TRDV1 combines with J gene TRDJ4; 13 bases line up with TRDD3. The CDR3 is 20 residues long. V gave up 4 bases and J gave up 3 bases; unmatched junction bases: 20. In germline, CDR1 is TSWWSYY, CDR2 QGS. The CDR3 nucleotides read TGTGCTCTTGGGGTGCTTTGGGATCTCCCACGTACTGGGGGATACGGACCCCTGATCTTT. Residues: CALGVLWDLPRTGGYGPLIF.

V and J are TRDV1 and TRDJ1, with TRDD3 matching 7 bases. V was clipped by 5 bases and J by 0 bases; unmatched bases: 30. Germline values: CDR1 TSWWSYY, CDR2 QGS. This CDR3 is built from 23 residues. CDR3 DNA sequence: TGTGCTCTTGGGAGGCTTCCGGGATACACGACCTTTGGGGGACAAAAGTACACCGATAAACTCATCTTT. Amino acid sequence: CALGRLPGYTTFGGQKYTDKLIF.

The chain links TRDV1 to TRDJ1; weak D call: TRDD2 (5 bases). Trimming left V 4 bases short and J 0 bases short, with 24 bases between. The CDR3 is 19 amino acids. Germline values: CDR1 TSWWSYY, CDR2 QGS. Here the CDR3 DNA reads TGTGCTCTTGGGGTCATTTCCCCTACGAGACAGCCGTACACCGATAAACTCATCTTT. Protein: CALGVISPTRQPYTDKLIF.

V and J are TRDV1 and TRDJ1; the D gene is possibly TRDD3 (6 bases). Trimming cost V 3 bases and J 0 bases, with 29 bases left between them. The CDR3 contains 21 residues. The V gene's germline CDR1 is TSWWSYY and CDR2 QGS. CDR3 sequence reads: CALGEPLAMGAIRVHTDKLIF. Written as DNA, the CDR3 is TGTGCTCTTGGGGAGCCTCTTGCCATGGGGGCCATTAGGGTCCACACCGATAAACTCATCTTT.

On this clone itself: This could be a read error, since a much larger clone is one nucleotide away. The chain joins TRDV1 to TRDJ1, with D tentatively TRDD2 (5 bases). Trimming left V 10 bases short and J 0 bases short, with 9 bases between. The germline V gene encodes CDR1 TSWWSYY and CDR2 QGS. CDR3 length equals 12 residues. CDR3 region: CAHSSYTDKLIF. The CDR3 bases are TGTGCTCATTCCTCTTACACCGATAAACTCATCTTT.

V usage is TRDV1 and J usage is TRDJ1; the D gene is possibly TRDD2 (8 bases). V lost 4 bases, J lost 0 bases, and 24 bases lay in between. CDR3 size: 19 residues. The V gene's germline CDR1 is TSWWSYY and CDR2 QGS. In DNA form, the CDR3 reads TGTGCTCTTGGGGTACTTCCTACCGGGGGATCTCCGTACACCGATAAACTCATCTTT. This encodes CALGVLPTGGSPYTDKLIF.

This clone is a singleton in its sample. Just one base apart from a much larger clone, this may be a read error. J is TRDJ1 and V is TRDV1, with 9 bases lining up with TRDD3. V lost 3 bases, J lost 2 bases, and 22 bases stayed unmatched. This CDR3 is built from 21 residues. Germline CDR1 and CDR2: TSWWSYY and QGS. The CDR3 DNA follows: TGTGCTCTTGGGGACCTCTCTTCCAAAAAGTGGGGGATAGACGGTACCGATAAACTCATCTTT. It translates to CALGDLSSKKWGIDGTDKLIF.

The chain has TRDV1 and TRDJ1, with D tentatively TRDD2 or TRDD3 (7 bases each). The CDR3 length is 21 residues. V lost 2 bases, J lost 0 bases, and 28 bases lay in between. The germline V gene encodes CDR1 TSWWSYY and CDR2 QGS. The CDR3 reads CALGEVVPTKVLGIYTDKLIF. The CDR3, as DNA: TGTGCTCTTGGGGAAGTTGTTCCTACTAAAGTACTGGGGATCTACACCGATAAACTCATCTTT.

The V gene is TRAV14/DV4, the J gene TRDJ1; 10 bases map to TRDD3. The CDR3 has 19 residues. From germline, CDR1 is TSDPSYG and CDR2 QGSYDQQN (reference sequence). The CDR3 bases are TGTGCTCTGAGATTCCTAGCCTGTACTGGGGGATCTTTCACCGATAAACTCATCTTT. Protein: CALRFLACTGGSFTDKLIF.

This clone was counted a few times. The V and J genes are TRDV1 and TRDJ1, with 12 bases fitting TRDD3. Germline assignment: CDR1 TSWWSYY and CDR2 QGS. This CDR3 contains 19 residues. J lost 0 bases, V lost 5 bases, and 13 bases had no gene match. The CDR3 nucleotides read TGTGCTCTTGGGCCCCGGCGAGTACTGGGGGATACACACACCGATAAACTCATCTTT. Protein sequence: CALGPRRVLGDTHTDKLIF.

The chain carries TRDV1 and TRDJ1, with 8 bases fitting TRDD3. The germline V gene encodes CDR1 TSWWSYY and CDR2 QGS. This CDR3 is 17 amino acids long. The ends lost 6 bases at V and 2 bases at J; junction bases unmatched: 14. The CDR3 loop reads CALGFVTGGPKTDKLIF. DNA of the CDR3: TGTGCTCTTGGATTCGTTACTGGGGGCCCTAAGACCGATAAACTCATCTTT.